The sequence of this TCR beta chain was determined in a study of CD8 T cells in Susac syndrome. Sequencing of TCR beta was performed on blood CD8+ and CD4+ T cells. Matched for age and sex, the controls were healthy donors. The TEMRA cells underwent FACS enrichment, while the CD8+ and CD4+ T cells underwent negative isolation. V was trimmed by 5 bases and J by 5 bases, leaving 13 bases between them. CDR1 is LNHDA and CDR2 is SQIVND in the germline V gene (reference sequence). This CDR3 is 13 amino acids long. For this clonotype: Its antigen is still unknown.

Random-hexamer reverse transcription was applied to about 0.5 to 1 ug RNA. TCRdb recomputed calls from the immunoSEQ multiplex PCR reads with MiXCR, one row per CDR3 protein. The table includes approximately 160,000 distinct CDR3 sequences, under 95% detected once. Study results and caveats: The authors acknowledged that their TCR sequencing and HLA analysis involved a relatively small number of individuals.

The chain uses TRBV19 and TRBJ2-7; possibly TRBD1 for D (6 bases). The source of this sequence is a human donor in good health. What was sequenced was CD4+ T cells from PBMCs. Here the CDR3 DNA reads TGTGCCAGTAGTCTACAGGGATGGAACGAGCAGTACTTC. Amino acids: CASSLQGWNEQYF. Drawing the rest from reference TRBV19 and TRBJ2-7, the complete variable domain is DGGITQSPKYLFRKEGQNVTLSCEQNLNHDAMYWYRQDPGQGLRLIYYSQIVNDFQKGDIAEGYSVSREKKESFPLTVTSAQKNPTAFYLCASSLQGWNEQYFGPGTRLTVT.